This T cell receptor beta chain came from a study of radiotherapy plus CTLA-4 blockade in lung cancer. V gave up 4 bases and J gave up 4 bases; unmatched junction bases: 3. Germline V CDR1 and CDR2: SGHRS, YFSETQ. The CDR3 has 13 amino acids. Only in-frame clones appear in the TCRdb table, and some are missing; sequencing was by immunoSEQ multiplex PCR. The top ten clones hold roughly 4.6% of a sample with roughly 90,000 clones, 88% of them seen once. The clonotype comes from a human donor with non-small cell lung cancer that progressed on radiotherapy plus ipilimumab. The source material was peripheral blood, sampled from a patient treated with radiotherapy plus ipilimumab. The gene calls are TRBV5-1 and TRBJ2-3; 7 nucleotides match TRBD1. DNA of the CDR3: TGCGCCAGCAGCCCTGACAGGGCAGATACGCAGTATTTT. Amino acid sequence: CASSPDRADTQYF.